Each of the 31 T cell receptor beta chains below was sequenced from the same sample in a study of blood T cell repertoires in COVID-19. TCRdb's copy holds only in-frame clones and misses some; the assay was immunoSEQ multiplex PCR. The sample has roughly 250,000 clones; 80% to 90% are singletons. Source material: PBMCs or T cells enriched from blood (not recorded which). These receptors were taken from a woman between 35 and 50 years old who had been exposed to COVID-19.

As to this clone: Additional DNA sequences in this sample encode the identical CDR3. J is TRBJ1-6 and V is TRBV6-5, with D perhaps matching TRBD1 (6 bases). Germline V CDR1 and CDR2: MNHEY, SVGAGI. V was cut by 0 bases and J by 6 bases, with 12 bases left in between. The CDR3 has 16 amino acids. CDR3 region: CASSYSRGAGNSPLHF. CDR3 sequence (DNA): TGTGCCAGCAGTTACTCGCGGGGGGCAGGTAATTCACCCCTCCACTTT.

The chain couples TRBV12-3 or TRBV12-4 to TRBJ1-1; D uncertain. The V end was cut by 5 bases, the J end by 6 bases, with 13 bases between. The length of the CDR3 is 13 residues. This CDR3 reads CASSPSEGSEAFF. CDR3 DNA: TGTGCCAGCAGTCCCTCTGAGGGTTCTGAAGCTTTCTTT.

The rearrangement links TRBV11-3 to TRBJ1-1; 8 bases agree with TRBD1. The CDR3 loop spans 14 amino acids. V dropped 5 bases and J dropped 10; count of bases not matched to a gene: 12. From germline, CDR1 is SGHNT and CDR2 YENEEA. This CDR3 reads CASSPPDRVFGAFF. In DNA form, the CDR3 reads TGTGCCAGCAGCCCCCCGGACAGGGTTTTCGGAGCTTTCTTT.

CDR3 sequence: CASMGQEPDTQYF. CDR3 in DNA: TGTGCCAGCATGGGACAGGAGCCAGATACGCAGTATTTT. The chain links TRBV7-2 to TRBJ2-3, with TRBD1 matching over 8 bases. The CDR3 is 13 residues long. With V trimmed by 7 bases and J by 4 bases, 4 bases remained unmatched. Per the germline V gene, CDR1 is SGHTA and CDR2 is FQGNSA.

The chain uses TRBV5-1 and TRBJ1-6; D gene ambiguous. The V end was cut by 2 bases, the J end by 7 bases, with 10 bases between. Germline V gene data show CDR1 as SGHRS and CDR2 as YFSETQ. CDR3 length: 14 residues. Here the CDR3 reads CASSFGAPNSPLHF. The CDR3 nucleotides read TGCGCCAGCAGCTTCGGAGCCCCAAATTCACCCCTCCACTTT.

The CDR3 bases are TGTGCCAGCAGCCCCAGCCGAACAGGGGGAGGCTCCTACAATGAGCAGTTCTTC. Translated: CASSPSRTGGGSYNEQFF. This rearrangement joins TRBV7-9 to TRBJ2-1, with 8 bases identical to TRBD1. The germline CDR1 and CDR2 sequences are SEHNR and FQNEAQ (reference sequence). The CDR3 has 18 residues. Trimming cost V 5 bases and J 0 bases; bases outside gene matches: 12.

The chain carries TRBV6-2 or TRBV6-3 and TRBJ1-2; D might be TRBD1 (6 bases). The CDR3 length is 19 residues. Trimming removed 6 bases from V and 2 bases from J, with 28 bases in between. Per the germline V gene, CDR1 is MNHEY and CDR2 is SVGEGT. The CDR3 protein is CASSPTGIGPSEGNYGYTF. The CDR3 DNA reads as TGTGCCAGCAGCCCGACAGGAATTGGGCCCTCAGAGGGCAACTATGGCTACACCTTC.

This chain joins TRBV11-2 and TRBJ2-3, with TRBD1 as a possible D gene (5 bases). The CDR3 has 16 amino acids. CDR1 is SGHAT and CDR2 is FQNNGV in the germline V gene. The ends were cut back, 5 bases at V and 6 bases at J, with 21 bases in the middle. Written as DNA, the CDR3 is TGTGCCAGCAGCATTAGGGGCGTAAACCAGGGTGATACGCAGTATTTT. Amino acids: CASSIRGVNQGDTQYF. The full variable domain, in which reference TRBV11-2 and TRBJ2-3 provide the parts outside the CDR3, is EAGVAQSPRYKIIEKRQSVAFWCNPISGHATLYWYQQILGQGPKLLIQFQNNGVVDDSQLPKDRFSAERLKGVDSTLKIQPAKLEDSAVYLCASSIRGVNQGDTQYFGPGTRLTVL.

The V call is TRBV9, the J call TRBJ2-5, with D possibly TRBD1 on 7 matching bases. V shed 2 bases and J shed 2 bases, with 13 bases lying between them. Germline lookup yields CDR1 SGDLS and CDR2 YYNGEE. The length of the CDR3 is 15 residues. CDR3 region: CASSVEGALQETQYF. Written as DNA, the CDR3 is TGTGCCAGCAGCGTGGAGGGGGCCCTACAAGAGACCCAGTACTTC.

This chain uses TRBV7-9 with TRBJ1-4; D gene unclear. This CDR3 has 17 amino acids. Germline loops: CDR1 SEHNR, CDR2 FQNEAQ (reference sequence). Trimming took off 2 bases at V and 0 bases at J, with 13 bases between the two ends. Written as DNA, the CDR3 is TGTGCCAGCAGCTTAAGTCTCCCAGTGACAACTAATGAAAAACTGTTTTTT. This encodes CASSLSLPVTTNEKLFF.

V and J are TRBV7-9 and TRBJ1-1; possibly TRBD1 for D (5 bases). CDR1 and CDR2 (germline): SEHNR, FQNEAQ (reference sequence). The CDR3 is 15 amino acids. V was trimmed by 6 bases and J by 1 base, leaving 15 bases between them. CDR3 nucleotide sequence: TGTGCCAGCAGATCGAACGGAGGGACGAACACTGAAGCTTTCTTT. Its protein product is CASRSNGGTNTEAFF.

The genes are TRBV7-9 and TRBJ2-3; 9 positions match TRBD1. Germline assignment: CDR1 SEHNR and CDR2 FQNEAQ (reference sequence). With V trimmed by 1 base and J by 10 bases, 3 bases remained unmatched. This CDR3 has 13 residues. In DNA, the CDR3 is TGTGCCAGCAGCTTAGGGACAGGGGATTCGCAGTATTTT. Its translation: CASSLGTGDSQYF. Drawing the rest from reference TRBV7-9 and TRBJ2-3, the complete variable domain is DTGVSQNPRHKITKRGQNVTFRCDPISEHNRLYWYRQTLGQGPEFLTYFQNEAQLEKSRLLSDRFSAERPKGSFSTLEIQRTEQGDSAMYLCASSLGTGDSQYFGPGTRLTVL.

V is TRBV7-2 and J is TRBJ2-5; TRBD1 is a possible D gene (5 bases). CDR1 is SGHTA, CDR2 FQGNSA, per germline. The CDR3 length is 14 residues. V lost 1 base and J lost 6, with 12 bases in between. The chain's CDR3 is CASSLGGISKTQYF. Here the CDR3 DNA reads TGTGCCAGCAGCTTAGGGGGCATTAGTAAGACCCAGTACTTC. The full variable domain, rest sourced from reference TRBV7-2 and TRBJ2-5, is GAGVSQSPSNKVTEKGKDVELRCDPISGHTALYWYRQSLGQGLEFLIYFQGNSAPDKSGLPSDRFSAERTGGSVSTLTIQRTQQEDSAVYLCASSLGGISKTQYFGPGTRLLVL.

V and J are TRBV2 and TRBJ1-1; D is uncertain. The length of the CDR3 is 14 residues. V was pared by 4 bases and J by 6 bases, with 15 bases between. In germline, CDR1 is SNHLY, CDR2 FYNNEI. The CDR3 is CASSVAPKDSEAFF. CDR3 nucleotides: TGTGCCAGCAGTGTGGCCCCAAAAGACTCTGAAGCTTTCTTT.

DNA for the CDR3: TGCGCCAGCAGCCAAGGACATGGAGGGTCCTACGAGCAGTACTTC. This translates into CASSQGHGGSYEQYF. V usage is TRBV4-1 and J usage is TRBJ2-7; TRBD2 is a possible D gene (6 bases). V was pared by 1 base and J by 1 base, with 11 bases between. The CDR3 is made up of 15 amino acids. Germline V lookup: CDR1 MGHRA, CDR2 YSYEKL.

Here the CDR3 DNA reads TGTGCCAGTCGGGGAGAATCTAACTATGGCTACACCTTC. Translation: CASRGESNYGYTF. The V and J genes are TRBV2 and TRBJ1-2; D gene ambiguous. Germline loops: CDR1 SNHLY, CDR2 FYNNEI. V was pared by 9 bases and J by 0 bases, with 11 bases between. The CDR3 is made up of 13 amino acids.

CDR3 residues: CASRGTGDDYGYTF. CDR3 coding DNA: TGTGCCAGCAGGGGGACAGGGGATGACTATGGCTACACCTTC. The rearrangement uses TRBV28 and TRBJ1-2; 10 bases match TRBD1. Trimming cost V 6 bases and J 3 bases; bases outside gene matches: 4. The CDR3 is made up of 14 amino acids. Germline CDR1 and CDR2: MDHEN and SYDVKM.

The J gene is TRBJ2-7, the V gene TRBV28; D is ambiguous. Germline V gene data show CDR1 as MDHEN and CDR2 as SYDVKM. This CDR3 comprises 11 residues. V lost 4 bases and J 4 bases, leaving 5 bases between the germline ends. This chain's CDR3 is CASSSLYEQYV. DNA for the CDR3: TGTGCCAGCAGTTCACTATACGAGCAGTACGTC.

The chain has TRBV28 and TRBJ2-7; TRBD2 agrees at 8 bases. V shed 6 bases and J 3 bases; nucleotides not matched to a gene: 10. The germline CDR1 and CDR2 sequences are MDHEN and SYDVKM. The CDR3 is 15 residues long. The CDR3 spells CASSSVGTSGYEQYF. CDR3 sequence (DNA): TGTGCCAGCAGCTCCGTAGGGACTAGTGGCTACGAGCAGTACTTC.

The V call is TRBV6-5, the J call TRBJ1-1; TRBD1 might be the D (5 bases). V gave up 4 bases and J gave up 4 bases, with 13 bases separating them. The CDR3 consists of 14 residues. CDR1 MNHEY and CDR2 SVGAGI come from the germline V gene. The CDR3 region is CASSSKGRGTEAFF. Here the CDR3 DNA reads TGTGCCAGCAGTTCCAAAGGGAGGGGCACTGAAGCTTTCTTT.

This CDR3 is CASSTPTIKSSYNEQFF. CDR3 DNA: TGTGCCAGCAGTACACCCACTATTAAAAGCTCCTACAATGAGCAGTTCTTC. J is TRBJ2-1 and V is TRBV27; D is undetermined. V gave up 5 bases and J gave up 0 bases, with 17 bases separating them. The CDR3 extends over 17 amino acids. Germline V CDR1 and CDR2: MNHEY, SMNVEV (reference sequence).

A single count supports this clone. The chain has TRBV11-3 and TRBJ2-3, with D possibly being TRBD2 (5 bases). Germline V gene sequence: CDR1 SGHNT, CDR2 YENEEA. CDR3 size: 16 residues. V dropped 0 bases and J dropped 4 bases, with 14 bases sitting between them. CDR3 amino acids: CASSLDQAAAADTQYF. The CDR3 coding sequence is TGTGCCAGCAGCTTAGATCAGGCAGCGGCGGCAGATACGCAGTATTTT.

The CDR3 spells CASSPKGLAGKNIQYF. CDR3 DNA sequence: TGTGCCAGCAGTCCGAAAGGACTAGCGGGGAAAAACATTCAGTACTTC. The chain couples TRBV3-1 (or the pseudogene TRBV3-2) to TRBJ2-4; 12 nucleotides align to TRBD2. This CDR3 region has 16 residues. The V segment lost 6 bases and the J segment 4 bases; nucleotides outside the gene matches: 7. Germline V gives CDR1 LGHDT, CDR2 YNNKEL (reference sequence).

The chain employs TRBV29-1 and TRBJ2-4; TRBD2 aligns across 12 bases. The V gene's germline CDR1 is SQVTM and CDR2 ANQGSEA. The CDR3 has 16 residues. V was clipped by 4 bases and J by 0 bases; unmatched bases: 4. CDR3 residues: CSVGTSGILAKNIQYF. The CDR3 DNA follows: TGCAGCGTTGGGACTAGCGGGATTTTAGCCAAAAACATTCAGTACTTC. Supplemented by reference TRBV29-1 and TRBJ2-4, the full variable domain reads SAVISQKPSRDICQRGTSLTIQCQVDSQVTMMFWYRQQPGQSLTLIATANQGSEATYESGFVIDKFPISRPNLTFSTLTVSNMSPEDSSIYLCSVGTSGILAKNIQYFGAGTRLSVL.

This clone showed up just once. CDR3 bases: TGTGCCAGCAGTTTTAGCGGAAACTCCTACGAGCAGTACGTC. Translating it yields CASSFSGNSYEQYV. This chain links TRBV28 with TRBJ2-7; the D gene is possibly TRBD2 (6 bases). The CDR3 loop spans 14 amino acids. Trimming left V 3 bases short and J 0 bases short, with 9 bases between. Germline V gene lookup returns CDR1 MDHEN and CDR2 SYDVKM.

The chain joins TRBV5-1 to TRBJ2-1; TRBD1 agrees at 7 bases. The J segment lost 7 bases and the V segment lost 1 base, leaving 5 bases of the junction unmatched. The CDR3 has 14 residues. Per the germline V gene, CDR1 is SGHRS and CDR2 is YFSETQ. The CDR3 region has the DNA TGCGCCAGCAGCTTGAGACAGGGTGGGAATGAGCAGTTCTTC. Translated, it gives CASSLRQGGNEQFF.

The chain couples TRBV7-3 to TRBJ2-5; 7 positions match TRBD2. Germline V lookup: CDR1 SGHTA, CDR2 FQGTGA. The CDR3 extends over 14 amino acids. V lost 5 bases to trimming and J lost 3 bases; unmatched junction nucleotides: 6. CDR3 sequence: CASSPRGTKETQYF. For the CDR3, the DNA is TGTGCCAGCAGCCCGCGGGGGACCAAAGAGACCCAGTACTTC.

The CDR3 region has the DNA TGTGCCATCAGTGAGCCGGGACAGGAAGCTTTCTTT. Translation gives CAISEPGQEAFF. The chain has TRBV10-3 and TRBJ1-1; 7 bases match TRBD1. CDR1 is ENHRY and CDR2 is SYGVKD in the germline V gene. The CDR3 is 12 amino acids. V gave up 2 bases and J gave up 8 bases; unmatched junction bases: 2.

The chain uses TRBV7-2 and TRBJ2-7, with a weak D call TRBD2 (6 bases). The CDR3 totals 14 residues. The V gene lost 1 base and the J gene lost 4 bases, with 11 bases spanning the gap. Germline lookup yields CDR1 SGHTA and CDR2 FQGNSA. The CDR3: CASSLGGTSYEQYF. CDR3 bases: TGTGCCAGCAGCTTAGGTGGGACTTCTTACGAGCAGTACTTC.

This chain connects TRBV30 to TRBJ2-1; D is unresolved. This CDR3 has 14 residues. CDR1 and CDR2 (germline): GTSNPN, SVGIG (reference sequence). Deletions cut 0 bases from V and 0 bases from J, with 6 bases between. The CDR3 coding sequence is TGTGCCTGGAGTGTCGCGATCTCCTACAATGAGCAGTTCTTC. It yields the protein CAWSVAISYNEQFF.

This chain joins TRBV14 and TRBJ1-2; D not resolved. Germline assignment: CDR1 SGHDN and CDR2 FVKESK. The CDR3 is 13 residues long. V was cut by 4 bases and J by 4 bases, with 10 bases left in between. CDR3: CASSRLGGYGYTF. CDR3 coding DNA: TGTGCCAGCAGCCGGTTGGGAGGCTATGGCTACACCTTC.